The 31 T cell receptor beta chains in this list originate from one sample, sequenced in a study of T-cell memory formation after mild COVID-19. Via MiXCR, TCRdb re-called the 5' RACE reads, giving one row per CDR3 protein. The data contain over 350,000 distinct CDR3 sequences, approximately 24% of them seen just once; the ten biggest clones take up roughly 8.7%. Material: PBMCs or a T cell subset sorted from them (not recorded which). The receptors derive from an adult woman who had mild COVID-19 (a few samples of this study predate the infection). Cell type and time point are not known.

Notes on this clonotype: The junction shows a germline mismatch at one end, possibly a read error. This rearrangement joins TRBV7-7 to TRBJ1-5, with 9 positions matching TRBD1. Looked up from germline, CDR1 is SSHAT and CDR2 is FNYEAQ (reference sequence). The CDR3 has 22 amino acids. The CDR3: CASSLVSRVGGQGVESNQPQHF. CDR3 DNA sequence: TGTGCTAGCAGCTTAGTTTCGAGGGTTGGGGGACAGGGTGTGGAAAGCAATCAGCCCCAGCATTTT.

J is TRBJ2-1 and V is TRBV7-9; no clear D gene. Trimming left V 1 base short and J 8 bases short, with 12 bases between. Germline CDR1 is SEHNR and CDR2 is FQNEAQ (reference sequence). The CDR3 runs 14 residues. CDR3 protein: CASSLVPGSDEQFF. The CDR3 DNA follows: TGTGCCAGCAGCTTAGTACCGGGCTCCGATGAGCAGTTCTTC.

The V call is TRBV27, the J call TRBJ2-5; 12 positions agree with TRBD2. The CDR3 sequence is 15 residues long. Losses at the gene ends were 5 bases for V and 5 bases for J; bases not matched to a gene: 6. Germline CDR1 and CDR2: MNHEY and SMNVEV (reference sequence). The CDR3: CASSLAGGPGETQYF. Here the CDR3 DNA reads TGTGCCAGCAGTCTAGCGGGAGGGCCTGGGGAGACCCAGTACTTC.

The chain has TRBV7-9 and TRBJ2-1; 8 bases align to TRBD2. Unmatched junction bases numbered 12, after V lost 2 bases and J lost 0 bases. The CDR3 extends over 19 amino acids. Germline loops: CDR1 SEHNR, CDR2 FQNEAQ (reference sequence). The CDR3 reads CASSLLVKRETPSYNEQFF. For the CDR3, the DNA is TGTGCCAGCAGCTTATTGGTAAAGCGGGAGACCCCCTCCTACAATGAGCAGTTCTTC.

Notes on this clonotype: The junction and the germline gene differ at one end; a read error may be behind it. The chain has TRBV7-2 and TRBJ2-1; D ambiguous. Germline loops: CDR1 SGHTA, CDR2 FQGNSA. This CDR3 spans 12 amino acids. The CDR3: CASSLVGLVGLF. As DNA, the CDR3 is TGTGCCAGCAGCTTAGTCGGGCTAGTCGGCCTCTTC.

V and J are TRBV6-2 or TRBV6-3 and TRBJ1-2; D gene ambiguous. Germline V lookup: CDR1 MNHEY, CDR2 SVGEGT. The germline V and J ends were trimmed by 8 bases and 4 bases, with 8 bases remaining between them. This CDR3 comprises 11 residues. The CDR3 loop is CASGSGYGYTF. In nucleotides, the CDR3 is TGTGCCAGCGGCTCGGGCTATGGCTACACCTTC.

This clonotype turned up a few times. The chain carries TRBV2 and TRBJ2-5; D is possibly TRBD1 (6 bases). The CDR3 contains 14 residues. Trimming left V 6 bases short and J 3 bases short, with 14 bases between. The germline gives CDR1 SNHLY, CDR2 FYNNEI. The CDR3 DNA sequence: TGTGCCAGCAGGCCCAACAGGGTTGAAGAGACCCAGTACTTC. This codes for CASRPNRVEETQYF.

The DNA of the CDR3 is TGTGCCAGCAGCCGCCCCGGGACAAGCCCTGAAGCTTTCTTT. This translates into CASSRPGTSPEAFF. The rearrangement uses TRBV7-9 and TRBJ1-1; maybe TRBD1 (6 bases). Germline loops: CDR1 SEHNR, CDR2 FQNEAQ (reference sequence). V lost 5 bases and J 6 bases, leaving 16 bases between the germline ends. The CDR3 extends over 14 amino acids.

This clonotype has at least ten counts. The CDR3 sequence is CASSTGLAGDNEQFF. The DNA of the CDR3 is TGTGCCAGCAGCACGGGACTAGCGGGGGACAATGAGCAGTTCTTC. This chain connects TRBV7-9 to TRBJ2-1; TRBD2 matches at 14 bases. Germline V lookup: CDR1 SEHNR, CDR2 FQNEAQ (reference sequence). The CDR3 loop spans 15 amino acids. The V segment lost 5 bases and the J segment 5 bases; nucleotides outside the gene matches: 2. The whole variable domain, remainder taken from reference TRBV7-9 and TRBJ2-1, is DTGVSQNPRHKITKRGQNVTFRCDPISEHNRLYWYRQTLGQGPEFLTYFQNEAQLEKSRLLSDRFSAERPKGSFSTLEIQRTEQGDSAMYLCASSTGLAGDNEQFFGPGTRLTVL.

The chain employs TRBV5-1 and TRBJ2-1; TRBD2 might be the D (7 bases). This CDR3 has 15 residues. Between the trimmed V and J ends, which lost 4 bases and 5 bases, there was a span of 16 bases. From germline, CDR1 is SGHRS and CDR2 YFSETQ. The CDR3: CASSQMGGLDNEQFF. CDR3 coding DNA: TGCGCCAGCAGCCAAATGGGGGGGCTGGACAATGAGCAGTTCTTC.

The chain joins TRBV24-1 to TRBJ1-2, with a tentative D call TRBD1 (5 bases). This CDR3 has 15 amino acids. Germline-derived CDR1 and CDR2 are KGHDR and SFDVKD. Trimming left V 4 bases short and J 0 bases short, with 11 bases between. The CDR3 loop is CATSESGVANYGYTF. In DNA, the CDR3 is TGTGCCACCAGTGAATCGGGGGTAGCTAACTATGGCTACACCTTC.

Only a few counts were recorded for this clonotype. This chain uses TRBV21-1 with TRBJ2-4; no DNA check was done on the table's D call, TRBD2. TRBV21-1 is an annotated pseudogene. The CDR3 sequence is 16 residues long. The CDR3 loop is CASSTQIAVHKNIQYF. DNA of the CDR3: TGTGCCAGCAGCACCCAGATAGCGGTTCACAAAAACATTCAGTACTTC.

The CDR3 is CASRGGDSYYEQYF. The CDR3 coding sequence is TGTGCCAGCAGGGGAGGGGACAGTTACTACGAGCAGTACTTC. The chain uses TRBV6-1 and TRBJ2-7, with D perhaps assigned TRBD1 or TRBD2 (7 bases each). The CDR3 spans 14 residues. V gave up 6 bases and J gave up 3 bases, with 15 bases separating them. Germline assignment: CDR1 MNHNS and CDR2 SASEGT.

The chain links TRBV7-9 to TRBJ2-1; 10 bases agree with TRBD2. The CDR3 has 15 residues. V dropped 5 bases and J dropped 4; count of bases not matched to a gene: 5. Germline values: CDR1 SEHNR, CDR2 FQNEAQ (reference sequence). The CDR3 DNA follows: TGTGCCAGCAGCCCCACTAGCGGGGAATACAATGAGCAGTTCTTC. It codes for CASSPTSGEYNEQFF.

The chain links TRBV20-1 to TRBJ2-3; TRBD1 matches 10 bases. Germline V CDR1 and CDR2: DFQATT, SNEGSKA (reference sequence). The CDR3 covers 17 residues. V trimming: 5 bases; J trimming: 0 bases; junction bases outside the gene matches: 11. CDR3 sequence reads: CSAPRTGGTASTDTQYF. CDR3 DNA sequence: TGCAGTGCTCCTCGGACAGGGGGGACGGCTAGCACAGATACGCAGTATTTT.

In this sample, this clonotype turned up a few times. V and J are TRBV13 and TRBJ2-1; 9 bases fit TRBD1. In germline, CDR1 is PRHDT, CDR2 FYEKMQ (reference sequence). The V segment lost 1 base and the J segment 12 bases; nucleotides outside the gene matches: 4. The CDR3 contains 13 residues. CDR3 sequence: CASSLADRGGQFF. DNA of the CDR3: TGTGCCAGCAGCTTAGCGGACAGGGGAGGGCAGTTCTTC.

In this sample, this clonotype turned up a few times. The rearrangement joins TRBV7-9 to TRBJ1-5; D ambiguous. The CDR3 has 16 amino acids. The germline V gene has CDR1 SEHNR and CDR2 FQNEAQ (reference sequence). V gave up 1 base and J gave up 2 bases, with 12 bases separating them. This CDR3 is CASSLEGALGNQPQHF. The CDR3 DNA reads TGTGCCAGCAGCTTAGAAGGAGCTCTCGGCAATCAGCCCCAGCATTTT.

The V gene is TRBV10-3, the J gene TRBJ2-3; D might be TRBD2 (6 bases). V lost 5 bases to trimming and J lost 3 bases, with 15 bases between them. In germline, CDR1 is ENHRY, CDR2 SYGVKD. CDR3 length equals 15 residues. The CDR3 DNA reads as TGTGCCATCAGTCTATCGGGGGTCAGTACAGATACGCAGTATTTT. It translates to CAISLSGVSTDTQYF.

The chain links TRBV4-2 to TRBJ2-2; D gene unclear. Per the germline V gene, CDR1 is LGHNA and CDR2 is YNFKEQ. The CDR3 length is 16 residues. V was clipped by 5 bases and J by 3 bases, with 16 bases between them. The CDR3 bases are TGTGCCAGCAGCATACGCCTCGGTCTAGACACCGGGGAGCTGTTTTTT. Protein product: CASSIRLGLDTGELFF.

This clonotype was seen only a few times. The chain combines TRBV7-3 with TRBJ2-3; a weak D match, TRBD1 (5 bases). Germline V gives CDR1 SGHTA, CDR2 FQGTGA. Trimming took 5 bases from V and 3 from J, leaving 15 bases between them. The CDR3 has 15 amino acids. CDR3: CASSTLPDSTDTQYF. CDR3 DNA: TGTGCCAGCAGCACCCTACCCGACAGTACAGATACGCAGTATTTT. Together with reference TRBV7-3 and TRBJ2-3, the CDR3 gives the full variable domain: GAGVSQTPSNKVTEKGKYVELRCDPISGHTALYWYRQSLGQGPEFLIYFQGTGAADDSGLPNDRFFAVRPEGSVSTLKIQRTERGDSAVYLCASSTLPDSTDTQYFGPGTRLTVL.

This clonotype was picked up a small number of times. The chain recombines TRBV4-2 with TRBJ2-4; 11 bases match TRBD2. Germline V gene lookup returns CDR1 LGHNA and CDR2 YNFKEQ. The trim removed 2 bases at V and 8 bases at J, leaving 17 bases unmatched. This CDR3 has 19 amino acids. The CDR3 spells CASSQSKTELAGAEYIQYF. For the CDR3, the DNA is TGTGCCAGCAGCCAATCGAAAACAGAACTAGCGGGAGCGGAATACATTCAGTACTTC.

V gene TRBV15 combines with J gene TRBJ1-2; the match to TRBD1 covers 8 bases. After removal of 5 bases from V and 7 bases from J, the junction contained 9 bases not matched to a gene. Germline values: CDR1 LNHNV, CDR2 YYDKDF (reference sequence). The CDR3 is made up of 14 amino acids. The CDR3: CATSSGQGTRGYTF. The CDR3 region has the DNA TGTGCCACCAGCTCCGGACAGGGTACTCGTGGCTACACCTTC.

The chain links TRBV2 to TRBJ2-3; 7 nucleotides line up with TRBD2. CDR3 size: 18 residues. V lost 8 bases, J lost 0 bases, and 17 bases stayed unmatched. Looked up from germline, CDR1 is SNHLY and CDR2 is FYNNEI. The CDR3 is CASSGLSGTPSSTDTQYF. The CDR3 DNA sequence: TGTGCCAGCTCCGGACTAAGCGGGACGCCTTCTAGCACAGATACGCAGTATTTT.

Here the CDR3 DNA reads TGTGCCAGCAGCTACCCCGGGACAGGGGAGACCTACGAGCAGTACTTC. This codes for CASSYPGTGETYEQYF. The chain has TRBV7-9 and TRBJ2-7; TRBD1 aligns across 10 bases. This CDR3 has 16 amino acids. Germline loops: CDR1 SEHNR, CDR2 FQNEAQ (reference sequence). The V and J ends lost 4 bases and 2 bases, in that order; junction bases with no gene match: 8.

This chain joins TRBV7-9 and TRBJ2-1, with D perhaps being TRBD1 or TRBD2 (7 bases each). Germline V gives CDR1 SEHNR, CDR2 FQNEAQ (reference sequence). This CDR3 comprises 13 residues. V dropped 11 bases and J dropped 3 bases, with 14 bases sitting between them. The DNA of the CDR3 is TGTGCCGGGGAGGGGGCTCGCTACAATGAGCAGTTCTTC. It translates to CAGEGARYNEQFF.

The chain has TRBV5-6 and TRBJ2-5; D is perhaps TRBD2 (5 bases). Germline lookup yields CDR1 SGHDT and CDR2 YYEEEE. The V gene lost 1 base and the J gene lost 8 bases, with 6 bases spanning the gap. CDR3 length equals 11 residues. In DNA, the CDR3 is TGTGCCAGCAGCTTGACGGGAACCCAGTACTTC. This gives the protein CASSLTGTQYF.

The chain uses TRBV4-2 and TRBJ2-5; 7 bases are shared with TRBD2. Germline V lookup: CDR1 LGHNA, CDR2 YNFKEQ. The CDR3 length is 16 residues. V dropped 1 base and J dropped 5; count of bases not matched to a gene: 10. The chain's CDR3 is CASSQVISGAGETQYF. CDR3 DNA: TGTGCCAGCAGCCAAGTTATTAGCGGAGCGGGGGAGACCCAGTACTTC.

This clonotype was detected only a few times. The chain is built from TRBV6-6 and TRBJ1-4; D remains unclear. The CDR3 runs to 17 residues. Trimming left V 3 bases short and J 0 bases short, with 14 bases between. Germline values: CDR1 MNHNY, CDR2 SVGAGI (reference sequence). DNA of the CDR3: TGTGCCAGCAGTTATGTCCCCCATTGGGCAACTAATGAAAAACTGTTTTTT. Translated, it gives CASSYVPHWATNEKLFF.

The chain employs TRBV5-1 and TRBJ2-7; 9 bases map to TRBD1. Germline values: CDR1 SGHRS, CDR2 YFSETQ. This CDR3 spans 13 amino acids. With 4 bases clipped from V and 5 bases from J, the junction kept 4 bases outside the gene matches. The CDR3 coding sequence is TGCGCCAGCAGCCGGGACAGGGATGACGAGCAGTACTTC. This encodes CASSRDRDDEQYF.

This clonotype showed up just a few times. This chain uses TRBV6-5 with TRBJ2-1; 13 positions match TRBD2. This CDR3 has 16 amino acids. Germline V gene lookup returns CDR1 MNHEY and CDR2 SVGAGI. With 6 bases clipped from V and 1 base from J, the junction kept 3 bases outside the gene matches. The CDR3 spells CASSKLAGGSYNEQFF. For the CDR3, the DNA is TGTGCCAGCAGCAAACTAGCGGGGGGGTCCTACAATGAGCAGTTCTTC.

At least ten counts were recorded for this clonotype. This chain connects TRBV11-2 to TRBJ2-1; 7 bases agree with TRBD2. The CDR3 runs 17 residues. CDR1 and CDR2 from the germline V gene are SGHAT and FQNNGV. V shed 4 bases and J 0 bases; nucleotides not matched to a gene: 9. CDR3 sequence: CASSSRGGGGSYNEQFF. CDR3 in DNA: TGTGCCAGCAGCTCCCGGGGTGGCGGGGGCTCCTACAATGAGCAGTTCTTC.